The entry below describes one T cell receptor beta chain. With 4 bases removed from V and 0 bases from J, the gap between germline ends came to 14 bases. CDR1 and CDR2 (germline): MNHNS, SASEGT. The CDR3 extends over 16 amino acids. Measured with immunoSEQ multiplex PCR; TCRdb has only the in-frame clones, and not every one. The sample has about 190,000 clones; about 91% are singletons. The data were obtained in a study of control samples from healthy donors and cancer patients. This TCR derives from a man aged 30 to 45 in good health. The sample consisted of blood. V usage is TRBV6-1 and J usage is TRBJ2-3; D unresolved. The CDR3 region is CASSALVGFSTDTQYF. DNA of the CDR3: TGTGCCAGCAGTGCCTTGGTCGGTTTTAGCACAGATACGCAGTATTTT.